A selection of T cell receptor beta chains follows, all from one sample in a study of PD-1 blockade in classical Hodgkin lymphoma. Repertoires were generated with immunoSEQ multiplex PCR, while TCRdb's copy carries only in-frame clones and drops some. The sample records about 7,800 clones, 75% to 80% being singletons. The material sequenced was CD8+ T cells from blood, taken before the fourth cycle of nivolumab. The receptor set was obtained from a human donor with classical Hodgkin lymphoma. Both conserved end residues are part of each CDR3. Each record gives: V gene, D gene, J gene, clone size, CDR3 DNA, CDR3 protein. D genes are given only for firm matches. Only part of the rows carry a size: once, few, many, or a class if the clone is expanded.

V: TRBV4-3
D: TRBD1
J: TRBJ1-2
size: -
DNA: TGCGCCAGCAGCCAAGAAACGGACAGGGGGTATGGCTACACCTTC
CDR3: CASSQETDRGYGYTF

V: TRBV28
D: -
J: TRBJ1-2
size: -
DNA: TGTGCCAGCAGGCCTACCCAGGGAATACTGTTTGGCTACACCTTC
CDR3: CASRPTQGILFGYTF

V: TRBV4-2
D: -
J: TRBJ2-7
size: -
DNA: TGTGCCAGCAGCCAAGGAGGATACGAGCAGTACTTC
CDR3: CASSQGGYEQYF

V: TRBV6-6
D: -
J: TRBJ2-7
size: -
DNA: TGTGCCAGCAGTTACTCGTGGGGGGAAAGACCCTACGAGCAGTACTTC
CDR3: CASSYSWGERPYEQYF

V: TRBV12-2
D: -
J: TRBJ1-1
size: -
DNA: TGTGCAAGTCGCTTAGCGCCACAGACTGAAGCTTTCTTT
CDR3: CASRLAPQTEAFF

V: TRBV11-3
D: TRBD1
J: TRBJ2-2
size: -
DNA: TGTGCCAGCAGCCCAGGACAGGGGATTGTGGGCACCGGGGAGCTGTTTTTT
CDR3: CASSPGQGIVGTGELFF

V: TRBV7-8
D: -
J: TRBJ1-5
size: -
DNA: TGTGCCAGCAGCTTAGTACGTAGCAATCAGCCCCAGCATTTT
CDR3: CASSLVRSNQPQHF

V: TRBV28
D: -
J: TRBJ2-1
size: -
DNA: TGTGCCAGCAGTTGGGGCGACGCGGGGAAAACGAGCTCCTACAATGAGCAGTTCTTC
CDR3: CASSWGDAGKTSSYNEQFF

V: TRBV7-3
D: -
J: TRBJ2-2
size: -
DNA: TGTGCCAGCAGCCCCCGAGGAGACCCCGGGGAGCTGTTTTTT
CDR3: CASSPRGDPGELFF

V: TRBV7-9
D: TRBD2
J: TRBJ2-1
size: -
DNA: TGTGCCAGCAGCTGGGGACTAGCGGGATACAATGAGCAGTTCTTC
CDR3: CASSWGLAGYNEQFF

V: TRBV28
D: TRBD1
J: TRBJ1-2
size: -
DNA: TGTGCCAGCAGTATCGGGACAGGGGGGATCTATGGCTACACCTTC
CDR3: CASSIGTGGIYGYTF

V: TRBV19
D: -
J: TRBJ2-1
size: -
DNA: TGTGCCAGTAGCATGACAACGTACAATGAGCAGTTCTTC
CDR3: CASSMTTYNEQFF

V: TRBV2
D: -
J: TRBJ2-7
size: -
DNA: TGTGCCAGCAGTGACCCCCCCTACGAGCAGTACTTC
CDR3: CASSDPPYEQYF

V: TRBV19
D: TRBD1
J: TRBJ2-7
size: -
DNA: TGTGCCAGTAGTATAGATCTCGGGACAGGGGGAGTCCCCTACGAGCAGTACTTC
CDR3: CASSIDLGTGGVPYEQYF

V: TRBV9
D: -
J: TRBJ2-5
size: -
DNA: TGTGCCAGCAGCCCAACTTGGGGTGGTAGACCACGAGAGACCCAGTACTTC
CDR3: CASSPTWGGRPRETQYF

V: TRBV9
D: TRBD1
J: TRBJ2-7
size: -
DNA: TGTGCCAGCAGCCCGACAGGGGCAACCTACGAGCAGTACTTC
CDR3: CASSPTGATYEQYF

V: TRBV4-1
D: -
J: TRBJ2-3
size: few
DNA: TGCGCCAGCAGCCAAGACTGGGCGACTGCAGATACGCAGTATTTT
CDR3: CASSQDWATADTQYF

V: TRBV11-2
D: TRBD2
J: TRBJ2-5
size: -
DNA: TGTGCCAGCAGCTTAGTTCGGGGGGAAGAGACCCAGTACTTC
CDR3: CASSLVRGEETQYF

V: TRBV9
D: -
J: TRBJ1-4
size: -
DNA: TGTGCCAGCAGCGTAGGAACAGCAACGGTTGAAAAACTGTTTTTT
CDR3: CASSVGTATVEKLFF

V: TRBV6-5
D: -
J: TRBJ2-3
size: -
DNA: TGTGCCAGCAGCCGGGACAGCACAGATACGCAGTATTTT
CDR3: CASSRDSTDTQYF

V: TRBV7-9
D: TRBD2
J: TRBJ2-1
size: -
DNA: TGTGCCAGCAGGTCTCGTCCCGGGACTAGTTCCTACAATGAGCAGTTCTTC
CDR3: CASRSRPGTSSYNEQFF

V: TRBV9
D: TRBD1
J: TRBJ2-3
size: -
DNA: TGTGCCAGCAGCGCCGGGACAGAAAGCACAGATACGCAGTATTTT
CDR3: CASSAGTESTDTQYF

V: TRBV2
D: -
J: TRBJ1-2
size: few
DNA: TGTGCCAGCCTATTTTCAACCTGCTGCCGCTACACCTTC
CDR3: CASLFSTCCRYTF

V: TRBV29-1
D: -
J: TRBJ2-3
size: -
DNA: TGCAGCGTTTGGACAGCTAGCACAGATACGCAGTATTTT
CDR3: CSVWTASTDTQYF

V: TRBV4-3
D: -
J: TRBJ2-7
size: -
DNA: TGCGCCAGCAGCCAAGACCTTCCGGGACCCTCCTACGAGCAGTACTTC
CDR3: CASSQDLPGPSYEQYF

V: TRBV7-7
D: -
J: TRBJ2-1
size: -
DNA: TGTGCCAGCAGCTTAGAGGGGGACCCTCGCAATGAGCAGTTCTTC
CDR3: CASSLEGDPRNEQFF